Here is one TCR beta chain with its context. What antigen it recognizes has not been identified. Nothing much larger sits one base from this clone, and base qualities are not available. Participants in the prospective study were aged roughly 18 to 100 years, lived in approximately 26 United States geographic areas, and enrolled through a virtual design. Cohort assignment in the prospective study relied on participant-reported clinical history from a screening survey and a study questionnaire. For ImmuneRACE Cohort 3, a participant was defined as recovered based on two consecutive negative NP/OP PCR tests, clearance by a healthcare professional, or resolution of symptoms. In the prospective study, whole blood, serum and a nasopharyngeal or oropharyngeal swab were collected from each participant by mobile phlebotomists. Additional blood draws and questionnaires over an approximately two-month period could optionally be provided by prospective study participants. Blood samples from the prospective study were shipped frozen or at room temperature prior to DNA extraction.

The germline V gene encodes CDR1 WNHNN and CDR2 SYGVQD (reference sequence). The junction carries 7 bases between V and J, which are trimmed by 2 bases and 3 bases respectively. Taken from cysteine to phenylalanine, the CDR3 has 13 residues. Left in the record is the CDR3 DNA by itself, 39 bases read in frame from the first base. TCRbeta CDR3 regions were amplified from genomic DNA by means of the immunoSEQ Assay, a bias-controlled multiplex PCR. The study's own analysis went as follows. Nucleated cell counts per sample were estimated from amplification of reference gene primers within the assay. To quantify the absolute abundance of each unique TCRbeta CDR3 rearrangement, sequence reads were collapsed and filtered. For each sample, productive Simpson clonality was calculated as the square root of Simpson's diversity index over productive rearrangements. TCRdb obtained this table from immuneACCESS and retained in-frame rearrangements with V and J assigned. These tables miss some clones; where compared with another copy, unresolved V genes account for less than half of the shortfall, and the remainder is unexplained. The V and J calls and clone size are taken from that table; D and trimming were inferred from the DNA. Recorded for this sample are fewer than 450,000 clones; more than 70% of them occurred a single time. Together, the top ten hold more than 1% of the sample.

This entry comes from a study of blood T cell repertoires in COVID-19 (dated by TCRdb to the early 2020s). Looking at the study overall: Samples covering the acute and convalescent phases of COVID-19 were provided by collaborators in the United States, Italy and Spain. Nearly every sample came with metadata listing a de-identified subject ID, COVID-19 status, age in years and sex. The repertoires were released in a freely available public database intended as a resource for research on the immune response to SARS-CoV-2. The material from the prospective study consisted of cDNA or gDNA derived from T cells, B-cell-depleted T cells, or PBMCs. HLA class I and class II types, where available, came from metadata supplied by the sample provider rather than from assay-based typing. The samples were drawn from two sources: the first 160 participants of the ongoing ImmuneRACE study, and 1,000 to 1,500 subjects contributed by 6 global collaborators. The dataset comprised deeply sampled blood TCRbeta repertoires from subjects exposed to, actively infected with, or recovered from COVID-19. What the authors observed across the whole study: How much clinical and demographic metadata was included differed by source and by participant, and the metadata was provided uncurated.

This receptor was taken from a woman aged 18-30 years who had recovered from COVID-19. The chain couples TRBV10-1 to TRBJ1-1; the D gene is perhaps TRBD1, from 5 matching bases. The sequenced sample consisted of PBMCs or T cells enriched from blood (not recorded which). The nucleotides are TGCGCCAGCAGTGAGGGACATTACACTGAAGCTTTCTTT. It encodes CASSEGHYTEAFF.